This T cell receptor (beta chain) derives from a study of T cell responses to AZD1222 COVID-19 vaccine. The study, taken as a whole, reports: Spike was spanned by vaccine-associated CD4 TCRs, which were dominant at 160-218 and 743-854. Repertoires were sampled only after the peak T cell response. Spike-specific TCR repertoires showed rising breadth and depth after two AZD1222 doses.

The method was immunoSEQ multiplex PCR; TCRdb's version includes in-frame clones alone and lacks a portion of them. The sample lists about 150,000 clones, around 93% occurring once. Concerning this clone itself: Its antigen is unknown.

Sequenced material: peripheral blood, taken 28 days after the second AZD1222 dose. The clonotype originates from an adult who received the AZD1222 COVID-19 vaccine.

The CDR3 spells CASKGRSYEQFF. CDR3 coding DNA: TGTGCCAGCAAGGGGCGAAGTTATGAGCAGTTCTTC. The chain recombines TRBV28 with TRBJ2-1; possibly TRBD1 for D (5 bases). CDR3 length equals 12 residues. The germline V and J ends were trimmed by 7 bases and 8 bases, with 12 bases remaining between them. The germline gives CDR1 MDHEN, CDR2 SYDVKM.